The 23 T cell receptor beta chains below were found in one sample sequenced in a study of blood T cell repertoires in COVID-19. TCRdb's copy holds only in-frame clones and misses some; the assay was immunoSEQ multiplex PCR. This sample has about 170,000 clones, with around 90% found just once. Sequenced material: peripheral blood. The receptors shown here come from a woman in her fifties or sixties with acute or convalescent COVID-19.

The chain has TRBV3-1 (or the pseudogene TRBV3-2) and TRBJ1-1; D unclear. Trimming removed 4 bases at V and 1 base at J, with 13 bases between. This CDR3 is built from 15 residues. Germline-derived CDR1 and CDR2 are LGHDT and YNNKEL (reference sequence). In nucleotides, the CDR3 is TGTGCCAGCAGCCCGGGATGGGTCGGGAACACTGAAGCTTTCTTT. Translation gives CASSPGWVGNTEAFF.

The gene calls are TRBV6-5 and TRBJ1-1; the D gene is possibly TRBD1 (5 bases). Between the trimmed V and J ends, which lost 7 bases and 5 bases, there was a span of 17 bases. CDR3 length: 14 residues. The germline CDR1 and CDR2 sequences are MNHEY and SVGAGI. CDR3 protein: CASNSLWRGTEAFF. CDR3 bases: TGTGCCAGCAATTCCCTGTGGAGGGGAACTGAAGCTTTCTTT.

The gene calls are TRBV19 and TRBJ1-3; D is ambiguous. Germline V gene sequence: CDR1 LNHDA, CDR2 SQIVND (reference sequence). Trimming removed 8 bases at V and 0 bases at J, with 8 bases between. This CDR3 spans 13 amino acids. Here the CDR3 reads CASSGSSGNTIYF. CDR3 nucleotide sequence: TGTGCCAGTTCGGGAAGCTCTGGAAACACCATATATTTT.

This clone has only a few counts. This chain uses TRBV6-5 with TRBJ1-2, with a possible D match to TRBD1 (5 bases). Germline CDR1 reads MNHEY; CDR2 reads SVGAGI. The CDR3 length is 14 residues. V gave up 6 bases and J gave up 6 bases, with 17 bases separating them. The CDR3 bases are TGTGCCAGCAGCCCCCGGGGGAGGGTGGATGGCTACACCTTC. It codes for CASSPRGRVDGYTF.

The V and J genes are TRBV6-5 and TRBJ1-3; TRBD1 might be the D (6 bases). V lost 8 bases and J lost 6, with 17 bases in between. The CDR3 runs to 14 residues. Germline loops: CDR1 MNHEY, CDR2 SVGAGI. CDR3 amino acids: CASQRQGRSNTIYF. The CDR3 region has the DNA TGTGCCAGCCAGAGGCAGGGGCGATCAAACACCATATATTTT.

This chain uses TRBV6-6 with TRBJ1-2; D perhaps matches TRBD1 (5 bases). CDR1 and CDR2 from the germline V gene are MNHNY and SVGAGI (reference sequence). The V end lost 6 bases, the J end lost 5 bases, and 13 bases lay between the germline ends. The length of the CDR3 is 13 residues. CDR3 residues: CASSHRGGYGYTF. Written as DNA, the CDR3 is TGTGCCAGCAGCCATCGCGGGGGATATGGCTACACCTTC.

This chain uses TRBV4-3 with TRBJ1-6; 7 bases map to TRBD1. Germline CDR1 is LGHNA and CDR2 is YSLEER. V gave up 4 bases and J gave up 0 bases; unmatched junction bases: 6. The CDR3 is 17 amino acids. CDR3 coding DNA: TGCGCCAGCAGCCTGTTGACAGGGAGCTCCTATAATTCACCCCTCCACTTT. Encoded protein: CASSLLTGSSYNSPLHF.

This chain connects TRBV19 to TRBJ2-7; D unclear. V shed 6 bases and J shed 0 bases, with 9 bases lying between them. This CDR3 spans 13 amino acids. The germline V gene has CDR1 LNHDA and CDR2 SQIVND (reference sequence). In nucleotides, the CDR3 is TGTGCCAGTAGGATGGCGGACTCCTACGAGCAGTACTTC. It is translated as CASRMADSYEQYF.

The chain has TRBV5-6 and TRBJ1-6, with D uncertain. The V end was cut by 2 bases, the J end by 9 bases, with 15 bases between. Per germline, CDR1 SGHDT and CDR2 YYEEEE. The CDR3 extends over 15 amino acids. The DNA for the CDR3 is TGTGCCAGCAGCTTCGCGGGAAGGATGGGTTCACCCCTCCACTTT. It encodes CASSFAGRMGSPLHF. The whole variable domain, remainder taken from reference TRBV5-6 and TRBJ1-6, is DAGVTQSPTHLIKTRGQQVTLRCSPKSGHDTVSWYQQALGQGPQFIFQYYEEEERQRGNFPDRFSGHQFPNYSSELNVNALLLGDSALYLCASSFAGRMGSPLHFGNGTRLTVT.

This chain uses TRBV5-6 with TRBJ2-2; 9 bases agree with TRBD1. The CDR3 is 16 amino acids. Germline V lookup: CDR1 SGHDT, CDR2 YYEEEE. V was pared by 0 bases and J by 2 bases, with 2 bases of the junction left unmatched. The CDR3 protein is CASSLVDRGNTGELFF. CDR3 DNA sequence: TGTGCCAGCAGCTTGGTGGACAGGGGTAACACCGGGGAGCTGTTTTTT. The whole variable domain, filled in from reference TRBV5-6 and TRBJ2-2, reads DAGVTQSPTHLIKTRGQQVTLRCSPKSGHDTVSWYQQALGQGPQFIFQYYEEEERQRGNFPDRFSGHQFPNYSSELNVNALLLGDSALYLCASSLVDRGNTGELFFGEGSRLTVL.

The chain has TRBV3-1 (or the pseudogene TRBV3-2) and TRBJ2-3; 7 nucleotides line up with TRBD1. Germline lookup yields CDR1 LGHDT and CDR2 YNNKEL (reference sequence). V was clipped by 7 bases and J by 6 bases; unmatched bases: 10. The CDR3 contains 14 residues. In DNA, the CDR3 is TGTGCCAGCATCTTTGACAGGGAAAAGGATACGCAGTATTTT. Amino acids: CASIFDREKDTQYF.

The rearrangement uses TRBV6-5 and TRBJ1-5, with TRBD1 as a possible D gene (5 bases). Germline CDR1 is MNHEY and CDR2 is SVGAGI. The CDR3 is 15 residues long. V was cut by 6 bases and J by 0 bases, with 12 bases left in between. The CDR3 bases are TGTGCCAGCAGGTCAGGGATTAATAGCAATCAGCCCCAGCATTTT. It is translated as CASRSGINSNQPQHF.

CDR3 amino acids: CASRAGGTIYNEQFF. As DNA, the CDR3 is TGTGCCAGCAGAGCCGGGGGGACAATCTACAATGAGCAGTTCTTC. V is TRBV9 and J is TRBJ2-1; D might be TRBD2 (7 bases). Trimming stripped 5 bases from V and 3 bases from J, with 15 bases between. Germline lookup yields CDR1 SGDLS and CDR2 YYNGEE. The CDR3 is 15 residues long.

This chain connects TRBV5-1 to TRBJ2-7; perhaps TRBD2 as D (5 bases). CDR3 length: 14 amino acids. Per germline, CDR1 SGHRS and CDR2 YFSETQ. V shed 3 bases and J shed 4 bases, with 14 bases lying between them. Here the CDR3 reads CASSSDHGNYEQYF. For the CDR3, the DNA is TGCGCCAGCAGCTCAGACCACGGGAATTACGAGCAGTACTTC.

This CDR3 is CASSQAASGGSNEQFF. The DNA for the CDR3 is TGTGCCAGCAGCCAAGCGGCGTCAGGGGGGTCCAATGAGCAGTTCTTC. V gene TRBV3-1 (or the pseudogene TRBV3-2) combines with J gene TRBJ2-1; the D gene is possibly TRBD1 (7 bases). CDR1 and CDR2 (germline): LGHDT, YNNKEL (reference sequence). The CDR3 is 16 residues long. The V end lost 1 base, the J end lost 6 bases, and 16 bases lay between the germline ends.

The chain recombines TRBV5-6 with TRBJ1-2, with D unclear. This CDR3 region has 14 residues. CDR1 is SGHDT and CDR2 is YYEEEE in the germline V gene. V lost 1 base to trimming and J lost 0 bases, with 7 bases between them. The CDR3 region is CASSLMTTNYGYTF. CDR3 nucleotide sequence: TGTGCCAGCAGCTTGATGACAACTAACTATGGCTACACCTTC.

The chain combines TRBV18 with TRBJ1-3; no clear D gene. Trimming took 3 bases from V and 2 from J, leaving 11 bases between them. Germline values: CDR1 KGHSH, CDR2 LQKENI. This CDR3 has 15 amino acids. CDR3 nucleotide sequence: TGTGCCAGCTCACCCCCCCTATCGCCTGGAAACACCATATATTTT. This encodes CASSPPLSPGNTIYF.

V usage is TRBV5-4 and J usage is TRBJ2-1, with D possibly being TRBD1 (7 bases). The CDR3 consists of 17 residues. V lost 4 bases to trimming and J lost 7 bases, with 24 bases between them. Per the germline V gene, CDR1 is SGHNT and CDR2 is YYREEE (reference sequence). As DNA, the CDR3 is TGTGCCAGCAGCGTAGGACCTACAGGGGAGGCTGGGAATGAGCAGTTCTTC. Translation gives CASSVGPTGEAGNEQFF.

The count of this clone is one. The chain is built from TRBV3-1 (or the pseudogene TRBV3-2) and TRBJ1-2; the D gene is possibly TRBD1 (5 bases). Per germline, CDR1 LGHDT and CDR2 YNNKEL (reference sequence). V shed 3 bases and J shed 8 bases, with 22 bases lying between them. The CDR3 runs to 16 residues. CDR3 coding DNA: TGTGCCAGCAGCCAGCGGGGCAGGGCCCACTTCGAGGGCTACACCTTC. Its protein is CASSQRGRAHFEGYTF.

CDR3 sequence: CASSEVGRSYGYTF. In DNA, the CDR3 is TGTGCCAGCAGTGAGGTGGGGAGAAGCTATGGCTACACCTTC. V usage is TRBV2 and J usage is TRBJ1-2; D is unresolved. Per germline, CDR1 SNHLY and CDR2 FYNNEI. V was pared by 3 bases and J by 4 bases, with 12 bases between. The CDR3 is 14 amino acids.

This clone came up a few times. This chain connects TRBV19 to TRBJ1-4; 9 nucleotides agree with TRBD1. The CDR3 is 14 amino acids. V shed 10 bases and J 8 bases; nucleotides not matched to a gene: 11. The germline CDR1 and CDR2 sequences are LNHDA and SQIVND (reference sequence). The CDR3 loop is CATRTGQGSEKLFF. DNA of the CDR3: TGTGCCACTCGGACGGGACAGGGAAGCGAAAAACTGTTTTTT. The variable domain in full, completed from reference TRBV19 and TRBJ1-4, reads DGGITQSPKYLFRKEGQNVTLSCEQNLNHDAMYWYRQDPGQGLRLIYYSQIVNDFQKGDIAEGYSVSREKKESFPLTVTSAQKNPTAFYLCATRTGQGSEKLFFGSGTQLSVL.

The chain is built from TRBV12-5 and TRBJ2-5; weak D call: TRBD1 (6 bases). The CDR3 covers 14 residues. V was cut by 7 bases and J by 6 bases, with 18 bases left in between. Germline CDR1 LGHNT, CDR2 FRNRAP. CDR3 coding DNA: TGTGCTAGTGTTGGGGGCGAGGACAAACAGACCCAGTACTTC. This encodes CASVGGEDKQTQYF.

The chain is built from TRBV4-3 and TRBJ2-1; 7 nucleotides align to TRBD1. The CDR3 consists of 15 residues. V lost 3 bases, J lost 5 bases, and 7 bases stayed unmatched. From germline, CDR1 is LGHNA and CDR2 YSLEER. The CDR3 sequence is CASSQEDRVDNEQFF. The CDR3 DNA follows: TGCGCCAGCAGCCAGGAAGACAGGGTGGACAATGAGCAGTTCTTC.